This T cell receptor beta chain derives from a study of tumor-infiltrating lymphocytes in localized non-small cell lung cancer. About the study: Some samples were collected after neoadjuvant chemotherapy; smokers, never-smokers and several histologies were included. Resected tumor was paired with non-adjacent uninvolved lung from the same patient. Findings of the study overall: Available tissue quantity limited TCR sequencing to a patient subset. Each assay used a separate piece of the same tissue.

Only in-frame clones appear in the TCRdb table, and some are missing; sequencing was by immunoSEQ multiplex PCR. The data show around 15,000 clones, about 65% seen once. As concerns this clone: The antigen is undetermined.

Trimming pared 2 bases from V and 6 bases from J, leaving 7 bases between. The V gene's germline CDR1 is MDHEN and CDR2 SYDVKM. The CDR3 contains 13 residues. The specimen sequenced was lung tumor tissue. The chain uses TRBV28 and TRBJ2-2; D gene uncertain. The receptor's source is a human donor with non-small cell lung cancer. The CDR3 reads CASSLLGSGELFF. CDR3 coding DNA: TGTGCCAGCAGTTTACTAGGATCCGGGGAGCTGTTTTTT.